A selection of T cell receptor beta chains follows, all from one sample in a study of blood T cell repertoires in COVID-19. Here immunoSEQ multiplex PCR was the method, and the copy in TCRdb shows in-frame clones only, minus some. Of about 410,000 clones listed, approximately 91% are singletons. The sample consisted of peripheral blood. These receptors were taken from a woman in her 40s with COVID-19, enrolled during active disease. Both conserved end residues are part of each CDR3. D genes are given only for firm matches. Size values are once, few and many counts, or a class for expanded clones, and some rows have none.

clone_size,j_call,v_call,d_call,cdr3_aa,cdr3_nt
NA,TRBJ1-2,TRBV10-3,NA,CAISATDPGYGYTF,TGTGCCATCAGTGCGACAGATCCCGGTTACGGCTACACCTTC
NA,TRBJ2-7,TRBV6-2/TRBV6-3,NA,CASSYSIREQYF,TGTGCCAGCAGTTACTCGATCCGGGAGCAGTACTTC
NA,TRBJ2-2,TRBV4-1,TRBD2,CASSRLPGLAGPYTGELFF,TGCGCCAGCAGCCGACTTCCGGGACTAGCAGGACCATACACCGGGGAGCTGTTTTTT
NA,TRBJ2-1,TRBV6-5,NA,CASSPRGGAEQFF,TGTGCCAGCAGCCCCCGAGGAGGGGCCGAGCAGTTCTTC
NA,TRBJ2-2,TRBV19,NA,CASRSRGTGELFF,TGTGCCAGTAGGTCGAGGGGGACAGGGGAGCTGTTTTTT
once,TRBJ1-3,TRBV7-8,TRBD1,CASSLAGTGSGNTIYF,TGTGCCAGCAGCTTAGCCGGGACAGGATCGGGAAACACCATATATTTT
NA,TRBJ2-7,TRBV27,TRBD1,CASSRTGGLSYEQYF,TGTGCCAGCAGTCGGACAGGGGGCCTATCCTACGAGCAGTACTTC
NA,TRBJ1-3,TRBV7-9,TRBD1,CASSLPTGVGNTIYF,TGTGCCAGCAGCTTACCCACAGGGGTCGGAAACACCATATATTTT
NA,TRBJ1-5,TRBV29-1,TRBD1,CSVDRGGVQPQHF,TGCAGCGTGGACAGGGGAGGCGTTCAGCCCCAGCATTTT
NA,TRBJ2-3,TRBV7-6,TRBD1,CASSSTGAGEDTQYF,TGTGCCAGCAGCTCGACAGGGGCCGGGGAAGATACGCAGTATTTT
NA,TRBJ2-2,TRBV5-1,NA,CASSLFTGKNTGELFF,TGCGCCAGCAGCTTGTTTACAGGGAAAAACACCGGGGAGCTGTTTTTT
once,TRBJ1-2,TRBV7-9,TRBD1,CASSLGTGRNNYGYTF,TGTGCCAGCAGCTTAGGGACAGGGAGGAATAACTATGGCTACACCTTC
NA,TRBJ1-4,TRBV4-2,TRBD1,CASSQFDRANEKLFF,TGTGCCAGCAGCCAATTCGACAGGGCAAATGAAAAACTGTTTTTT
NA,TRBJ1-2,TRBV5-1,TRBD1,CASSSWAPGTGDRYGYTF,TGCGCCAGCAGCTCTTGGGCTCCCGGGACAGGCGATCGGTATGGCTACACCTTC
NA,TRBJ1-6,TRBV27,NA,CASSRYIQPGVPLSPLHF,TGTGCCAGCAGCCGCTATATACAGCCAGGGGTGCCCTTGTCACCCCTCCACTTT
NA,TRBJ2-7,TRBV9,TRBD1,CASSGGIGGPYEQYF,TGTGCCAGCAGCGGAGGGATAGGGGGCCCCTACGAGCAGTACTTC
NA,TRBJ2-2,TRBV28,NA,CASSQFFSRNTGELFF,TGTGCCAGCAGTCAATTTTTTAGTCGGAACACCGGGGAGCTGTTTTTT
NA,TRBJ2-2,TRBV4-3,NA,CASSQDSVNTGELFF,TGCGCCAGCAGCCAAGATTCGGTGAACACCGGGGAGCTGTTTTTT
NA,TRBJ1-2,TRBV9,TRBD1,CASSVGRDRFYGYTF,TGTGCCAGCAGCGTAGGACGGGACAGGTTCTATGGCTACACCTTC
NA,TRBJ1-1,TRBV6-1,NA,CASSEVWPEAFF,TGTGCCAGCAGTGAGGTGTGGCCTGAAGCTTTCTTT
NA,TRBJ2-1,TRBV10-3,TRBD2,CAIRGFGTSGSIWNEQFF,TGTGCCATCCGTGGGTTCGGGACTAGCGGGTCCATTTGGAATGAGCAGTTCTTC
NA,TRBJ2-3,TRBV7-9,TRBD2,CASSLGRGNTDTQYF,TGTGCCAGCAGTCTAGGGCGGGGGAACACAGATACGCAGTATTTT
NA,TRBJ1-6,TRBV7-2,NA,CASSLMRQNYNSPLHF,TGTGCCAGCAGCTTAATGAGACAAAACTATAATTCACCCCTCCACTTT
NA,TRBJ2-1,TRBV7-3,TRBD1,CASSRDRTSPQFF,TGTGCCAGCAGCAGGGACAGGACCTCACCGCAGTTCTTC
NA,TRBJ1-2,TRBV7-9,NA,CASSLSGGPLLNYGYTF,TGTGCCAGCAGCTTATCGGGAGGACCTCTCCTCAACTATGGCTACACCTTC
NA,TRBJ2-1,TRBV6-2/TRBV6-3,NA,CASSNSLAAGAPSNEQFF,TGTGCCAGCAGCAACTCCCTCGCCGCGGGGGCCCCAAGCAATGAGCAGTTCTTC
NA,TRBJ2-3,TRBV18,TRBD1,CASSPQGAGGTDTQYF,TGTGCCAGCTCACCCCAGGGGGCCGGGGGCACAGATACGCAGTATTTT
NA,TRBJ2-7,TRBV25-1,NA,CASTEGPGINEQYF,TGTGCCAGCACCGAAGGCCCGGGGATCAACGAGCAGTACTTC
NA,TRBJ1-1,TRBV5-1,NA,CASSDQGNTEAFF,TGCGCCAGCAGCGATCAGGGGAACACTGAAGCTTTCTTT
once,TRBJ2-3,TRBV11-3,TRBD2,CASSLGPGLAEYF,TGTGCCAGCAGCTTAGGACCGGGACTAGCGGAGTATTTT
NA,TRBJ1-5,TRBV18,NA,CASSLRNGEEHF,TGTGCCAGCTCACTGCGGAATGGGGAGGAGCATTTT
NA,TRBJ2-7,TRBV2,NA,CASSEQGYEQYF,TGTGCCAGTAGCGAACAGGGCTACGAGCAGTACTTC
NA,TRBJ1-5,TRBV2,TRBD1,CASAGQGNQPQHF,TGTGCCAGCGCCGGACAGGGGAATCAGCCCCAGCATTTT
NA,TRBJ2-1,TRBV5-4,NA,CASSLDQNSYNEQFF,TGTGCCAGCAGCTTGGATCAGAATTCCTACAATGAGCAGTTCTTC
NA,TRBJ1-2,TRBV5-3,NA,CAGKTTYGYTF,TGTGCCGGAAAAACTACCTATGGCTACACCTTC
NA,TRBJ2-1,TRBV5-1,TRBD2,CASSYGLAGGRNEQFF,TGCGCCAGCAGTTACGGACTAGCGGGGGGCCGCAATGAGCAGTTCTTC
NA,TRBJ1-3,TRBV7-9,NA,CASSLSGGAGTSGNTIYF,TGTGCCAGCAGCTTATCTGGTGGTGCAGGAACCTCTGGAAACACCATATATTTT
NA,TRBJ2-1,TRBV7-7,NA,CASSLELASEQFF,TGTGCTAGCAGCTTAGAACTAGCAAGTGAGCAGTTCTTC
NA,TRBJ1-1,TRBV18,NA,CASSPPDRRNTEAFF,TGTGCCAGCTCACCACCGGACAGAAGGAACACTGAAGCTTTCTTT
NA,TRBJ2-3,TRBV5-1,TRBD1,CASSLRGLSTDTQYF,TGCGCCAGCAGCTTGAGGGGGCTTAGCACAGATACGCAGTATTTT
NA,TRBJ2-1,TRBV9,TRBD2,CASSSSSGRAWDNEQFF,TGTGCCAGCAGCTCATCTAGCGGGAGGGCCTGGGATAATGAGCAGTTCTTC
few,TRBJ1-1,TRBV5-1,TRBD1,CASSRQGSTEAFF,TGCGCCAGCAGCAGACAGGGGAGCACTGAAGCTTTCTTT
NA,TRBJ2-1,TRBV28,NA,CASSSQSHISYNEQFF,TGTGCCAGCAGCTCACAGAGCCATATCTCCTACAATGAGCAGTTCTTC
NA,TRBJ1-5,TRBV6-5,NA,CASSYLAGRGQPQHF,TGTGCCAGCAGTTACTTGGCGGGGAGGGGTCAGCCCCAGCATTTT
NA,TRBJ2-5,TRBV6-2/TRBV6-3,TRBD2,CASSYSMLADQETQYF,TGTGCCAGCAGTTACTCGATGCTAGCGGATCAAGAGACCCAGTACTTC
NA,TRBJ1-1,TRBV5-1,TRBD1,CASSLIGGQMNTEAFF,TGCGCCAGCAGCTTGATCGGGGGACAGATGAACACTGAAGCTTTCTTT
NA,TRBJ1-3,TRBV30,TRBD1,CAWSTRDRAGNTIYF,TGTGCCTGGAGTACGCGGGACAGGGCTGGAAACACCATATATTTT
few,TRBJ1-2,TRBV6-5,NA,CASSFGGDNYGYTF,TGTGCCAGCAGTTTCGGGGGGGATAACTATGGCTACACCTTC
NA,TRBJ1-2,TRBV12-3/TRBV12-4,TRBD1,CASKRDSYYGYTF,TGTGCCAGCAAACGGGACAGTTACTATGGCTACACCTTC
NA,TRBJ2-1,TRBV5-1,TRBD1,CASSTGGFAGNEQFF,TGCGCCAGCAGTACAGGGGGCTTCGCTGGGAATGAGCAGTTCTTC
few,TRBJ2-2,TRBV28,TRBD2,CASRPTAGVVPGELFF,TGTGCCAGCAGGCCGACAGCGGGAGTTGTGCCCGGGGAGCTGTTTTTT
once,TRBJ1-6,TRBV9,NA,CASSVLSLNSPLHF,TGTGCCAGCAGCGTACTCTCCCTAAATTCACCCCTCCACTTT
NA,TRBJ1-2,TRBV19,TRBD1,CASSPGQGISGYTF,TGTGCCAGTAGTCCTGGACAGGGGATTTCGGGCTACACCTTC
NA,TRBJ1-4,TRBV6-7,NA,CANQEPGTPYNEKLFF,TGTGCCAACCAGGAACCCGGGACTCCTTATAATGAAAAACTGTTTTTT
NA,TRBJ1-3,TRBV28,NA,CASSSADSYYSGNTIYF,TGTGCCAGCAGTTCAGCTGACAGTTACTACTCTGGAAACACCATATATTTT
NA,TRBJ1-2,TRBV5-1,NA,CASGKETGDYGYTF,TGCGCCAGCGGAAAGGAGACAGGAGACTATGGCTACACCTTC
NA,TRBJ1-2,TRBV28,TRBD1,CASRAGGGYGYTF,TGTGCCAGCAGGGCAGGGGGTGGCTATGGCTACACCTTC